Listed below are T cell receptor beta chains from one sample, sequenced in a study of technical replicates of blood from a handful of donors. TCRdb's copy holds only in-frame clones and misses some; the assay was immunoSEQ multiplex PCR. The sample carries under 95,000 clones, roughly 89% recorded once. Material: T cells isolated from PBMCs. All receptors come from a human donor in good health. Some clones in this sample may be carry-over from other donors' samples. The CDR3 runs from the conserved cysteine through the conserved F or W. Each record gives: J gene, V gene, clone size, D gene, CDR3 DNA, CDR3 protein. A D gene is named only where the DNA matches it firmly. The size field is filled for only some rows; it gives once, few, many or a size class.

TRBJ2-3 TRBV2 - TRBD1 TGTGCCAGCAGTGCCGGACAGGCTATTGCGGATACGCAGTATTTT CASSAGQAIADTQYF
TRBJ1-2 TRBV13 - TRBD1 TGTGCCAGCAGCTGGACAGAAGGACAGGGGAACTATGGCTACACCTTC CASSWTEGQGNYGYTF
TRBJ1-3 TRBV10-3 - - TGTGCCATCAGTGGGCGGGGAGACACCATATATTTT CAISGRGDTIYF
TRBJ2-7 TRBV7-2 - - TGTGCCAGCAGCTTATTTAGGAACGGTGGTCAGGTAGCCTACGAGCAGTACTTC CASSLFRNGGQVAYEQYF
TRBJ1-1 TRBV11-2 - TRBD1 TGTGCCAGCAGCAAACAGGGGTCGCCTGAAGCTTTCTTT CASSKQGSPEAFF
TRBJ1-2 TRBV7-9 - TRBD1 TGTGCCAGCAGCCTTTCACGGGACAGGGGAAGTTTGTTCCACGGCTACACCTTC CASSLSRDRGSLFHGYTF
TRBJ1-1 TRBV28 - - TGTGCCAGCAGTTTAGAGACTCCGAACACTGAAGCTTTCTTT CASSLETPNTEAFF
TRBJ2-5 TRBV4-1 - - TGCGCCAGCAGCCAAGAGGGGGGTTGGGAGACCCAGTACTTC CASSQEGGWETQYF
TRBJ1-2 TRBV28 - - TGTGCCAGCAGAACCCCACAGGGTTTGATTAACGGCTACACCTTC CASRTPQGLINGYTF
TRBJ2-1 TRBV18 - - TGTGCCAGCTCACCTCTGAGCCCCCTCCAATACAATGAGCAGTTCTTC CASSPLSPLQYNEQFF
TRBJ2-5 TRBV5-4 - TRBD1 TGTGCCAGCAGCGGATCGACAGGGGGCGTAAAGACCCAGTACTTC CASSGSTGGVKTQYF
TRBJ2-5 TRBV28 - TRBD1 TGTGCCAGCAGTTTAACGGGACAGGGTAAACAAGAGACCCAGTACTTC CASSLTGQGKQETQYF
TRBJ2-7 TRBV10-3 once TRBD1 TGTGCCATCAATGCGGGACAGGGGATCTACGAGCAGTACTTC CAINAGQGIYEQYF
TRBJ1-2 TRBV7-9 - TRBD1 TGTGCCAGCAGCTTAGATGGTTCAGGGGGCCCAAAAGGGGACGGCTACACCTTC CASSLDGSGGPKGDGYTF
TRBJ1-1 TRBV28 few - TGTGCCAGCATTCGGGGGAGGGACACTGAAGCTTTCTTT CASIRGRDTEAFF
TRBJ2-1 TRBV19 few TRBD2 TGTGCCAGCGCCGGGACTAGGGACAATGAGCAGTTCTTC CASAGTRDNEQFF
TRBJ2-2 TRBV5-1 - - TGCGCCAGCAGTACCGGACAGTCCATCGGGGAGCTGTTTTTT CASSTGQSIGELFF
TRBJ2-3 TRBV4-1 - TRBD1 TGCGCCAGCAGCCGGGACAGGGAGACAGATACGCAGTATTTT CASSRDRETDTQYF
TRBJ2-2 TRBV19 - - TGTGCCAGTAGTATAGTCGCAGGGGCCGGGGAGCTGTTTTTT CASSIVAGAGELFF
TRBJ2-7 TRBV12-2 - - TGTGCAAGTCGCTTATACAGGCGGTCAACCTACGAGCAGTACTTC CASRLYRRSTYEQYF
TRBJ1-6 TRBV6-1 - - TGTGCCAGCCTGACCCGGAGCTCCTATAATTCACCCCTCCACTTT CASLTRSSYNSPLHF
TRBJ2-7 TRBV7-9 - - TGTGCCAGCAGCTTAGTTAGCGGAGACTCCTACGAGCAGTACTTC CASSLVSGDSYEQYF
TRBJ1-3 TRBV25-1 - - TGTGCCAGCGCTCTTACAGAATACAGCTCTGGAAACACCATATATTTT CASALTEYSSGNTIYF
TRBJ2-6 TRBV10-3 - - TGTGCCATCAGTGATAGCGGCAGGGATGGGGCCAACGTCCTGACTTTC CAISDSGRDGANVLTF
TRBJ2-7 TRBV29-1 - - TGCAGCGTTGAAGATCTGAGGGGGGGGGATTACGAGCAGTACTTC CSVEDLRGGDYEQYF
TRBJ2-1 TRBV7-3 - TRBD1 TGTGCCAGCAGCGAGACAGGGAACAATGAGCAGTTCTTC CASSETGNNEQFF
TRBJ2-7 TRBV7-8 - - TGTGCCAGCAGCTCCTATACAGGCACCTACGAGCAGTACTTC CASSSYTGTYEQYF
TRBJ2-1 TRBV7-3 once - TGTGCCAGCAGCTCTCAAGGGCCTAGCCGGTATGAGCAGTTCTTC CASSSQGPSRYEQFF
TRBJ1-2 TRBV7-2 - - TGTGCCAGCAACTCCAGGGTAGATTACGGCTACACCTTC CASNSRVDYGYTF
TRBJ2-5 TRBV7-3 - TRBD2 TGTGCCAGCAGCTTCCTTAGCGGGGGGCTTCCCGAGACCCAGTACTTC CASSFLSGGLPETQYF
TRBJ2-7 TRBV9 - - TGTGCCAGCAGCGTAGGAGGTAGCGGAGGATCCTACGAGCAGTACTTC CASSVGGSGGSYEQYF
TRBJ1-3 TRBV10-2 - TRBD1 TGCGCCAGCACTAGGGACAGTTACTCTGGAAACACCATATATTTT CASTRDSYSGNTIYF
TRBJ2-1 TRBV29-1 - - TGCAGCGTTCAGGGGGGCCCCTACAATGAGCAGTTCTTC CSVQGGPYNEQFF
TRBJ2-1 TRBV6-1 - - TGTGCCAGCAGTGAAGGCAGGGGATATACCGTTCGACAGTTCTTC CASSEGRGYTVRQFF
TRBJ2-7 TRBV10-3 once - TGTGCCATCACCGGCGGGACGATCGGCGAGCAGTACTTC CAITGGTIGEQYF
TRBJ2-7 TRBV6-1 - - TGTGCCGCCACCCTACAGGGCTGGGGATCCTACGAGCAGTACTTC CAATLQGWGSYEQYF
TRBJ2-7 TRBV5-1 - TRBD2 TGCGCCAGCAAGGTTCTTAGCGGGGCTACCTACGAGCAGTACTTC CASKVLSGATYEQYF
TRBJ1-1 TRBV28 - TRBD1 TGTGCCAGCAGCAACAGGGGCCTGTTGCCTGAAGCTTTCTTT CASSNRGLLPEAFF
TRBJ2-7 TRBV2 - TRBD1 TGTGGCGGGGTCGAAAGGACAGGGGCCTACGAGCAGTACTTC CGGVERTGAYEQYF
TRBJ2-1 TRBV27 - - TGTGCCAGCGCTTCTAGCCACTACAATGAGCAGTTCTTC CASASSHYNEQFF
TRBJ1-5 TRBV11-2 - - TGTGCCAGCAGCTTAGGCCTAAATCAGCCCCAGCATTTT CASSLGLNQPQHF